This T cell receptor (beta chain) was captured by sequencing in a study of T cell repertoires in cytomegalovirus infection. Study background: CMV infection and matching HLA type were both indicated by public TCR beta signatures.

As regards this clonotype: Antigen unknown.

TCRdb passed the reads through MiXCR, listing each CDR3 protein once. The table shows approximately 350,000 distinct CDR3 sequences, with just under 35% occurring only once. General observations from the study: HLA-C-restricted CMV-specific TCR beta clonotypes prevailed in the ex vivo response.

The CDR3 totals 12 residues. The V and J ends lost 5 bases and 6 bases, in that order; junction bases with no gene match: 2. Per the germline V gene, CDR1 is SQVTM and CDR2 is ANQGSEA. The receptor comes from a human donor in good health (CMV status not recorded). Some clones in this sample may be carry-over from other donors' samples. This sequence joins TRBV29-1 and TRBJ2-1, with TRBD2 identical over 9 bases. The starting material was cultured PBMCs, obtained from culture after CMV antigen stimulation. As DNA, the CDR3 is TGCAGCGTTAAGCGGGAGGTCAATGAGCAGTTCTTC. It translates to CSVKREVNEQFF.